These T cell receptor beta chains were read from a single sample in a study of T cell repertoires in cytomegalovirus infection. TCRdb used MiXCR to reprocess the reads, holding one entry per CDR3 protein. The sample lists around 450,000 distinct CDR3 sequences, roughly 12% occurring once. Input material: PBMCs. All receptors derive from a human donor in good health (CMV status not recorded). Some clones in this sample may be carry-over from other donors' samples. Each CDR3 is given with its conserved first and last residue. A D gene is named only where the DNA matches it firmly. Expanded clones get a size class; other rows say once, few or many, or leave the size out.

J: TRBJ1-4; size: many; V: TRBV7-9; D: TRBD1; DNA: TGTGCCAGCAGCTTAATGGGGACAGGGGATGAAAAACTGTTTTTT; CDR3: CASSLMGTGDEKLFF
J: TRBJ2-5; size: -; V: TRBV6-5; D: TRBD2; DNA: TGTGCCAGCAGCTACGCGGGAGAAGTGGAGACCCAGTACTTC; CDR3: CASSYAGEVETQYF
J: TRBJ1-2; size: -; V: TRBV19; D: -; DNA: TGTGCCAGTAGAAACTCCTATGGCTACACCTTC; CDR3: CASRNSYGYTF
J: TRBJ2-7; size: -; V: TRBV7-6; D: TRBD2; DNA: TGTGCCAGCAGCCCAGTGAAAAGCGGGGGCTACGAGCAGTACTTC; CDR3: CASSPVKSGGYEQYF
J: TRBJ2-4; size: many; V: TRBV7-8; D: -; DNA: TGTGCCAGCAGCCCGGAAAGGGTCCCCAAAAACATTCAGTACTTC; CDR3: CASSPERVPKNIQYF
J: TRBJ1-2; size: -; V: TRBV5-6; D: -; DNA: TGTGCCAGCAGGTCAACGTCAGGGGTCGGTGGCTACACCTTC; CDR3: CASRSTSGVGGYTF
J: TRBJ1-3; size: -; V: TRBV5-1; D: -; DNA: TGCGCCAGCAGCTTAGCCGGGAGCACTGGAAACACCATATATTTT; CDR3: CASSLAGSTGNTIYF
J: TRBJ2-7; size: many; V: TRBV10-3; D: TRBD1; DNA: TGTGCCATCAGTGAAGGTCAGGGGGCCTACGAGCAGTACTTC; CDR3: CAISEGQGAYEQYF
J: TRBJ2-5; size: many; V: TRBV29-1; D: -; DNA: TGCAGCGTTGCCCGAGGGGAGACCCAGTACTTC; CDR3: CSVARGETQYF
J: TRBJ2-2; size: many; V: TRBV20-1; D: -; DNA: TGCAGTGCTAGACGGCAGCCGAACACCGGGGAGCTGTTTTTT; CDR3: CSARRQPNTGELFF
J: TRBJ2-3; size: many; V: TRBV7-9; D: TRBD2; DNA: TGTGCCAGCAGCTTAGGACTAGCAGCCACAGATACGCAGTATTTT; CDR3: CASSLGLAATDTQYF
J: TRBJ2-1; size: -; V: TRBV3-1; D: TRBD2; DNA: TGTGCCAGCAGCCAAGGGCGGGGGACTAGGCAGTTCTTC; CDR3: CASSQGRGTRQFF
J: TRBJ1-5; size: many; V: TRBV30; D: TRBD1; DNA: TGTGCCTGGGACAGGGGGCTTGGCAATCAGCCCCAGCATTTT; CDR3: CAWDRGLGNQPQHF
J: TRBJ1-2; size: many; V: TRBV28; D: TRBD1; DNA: TGTGCCAGCAGAAACCCCATGGGGACAGGGGTAGACTATGGCTACACCTTC; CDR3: CASRNPMGTGVDYGYTF
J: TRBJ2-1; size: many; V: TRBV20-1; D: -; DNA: TGCAGTGCCCGGGCCGGTGGGGGGAGAGATGAGCAGTTCTTC; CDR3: CSARAGGGRDEQFF
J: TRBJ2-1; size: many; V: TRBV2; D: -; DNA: TGTGCCGGAGGGGGTTCCTACAATGAGCAGTTCTTC; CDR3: CAGGGSYNEQFF
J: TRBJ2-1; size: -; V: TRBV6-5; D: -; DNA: TGTGCCAGCAGTTGGGGCCGTCCCTACTACAATGAGCAGTTCTTC; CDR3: CASSWGRPYYNEQFF
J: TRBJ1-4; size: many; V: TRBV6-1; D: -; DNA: TGTGCCAGCAGCCGGAGGGGTGCAACTAATGAAAAACTGTTTTTT; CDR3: CASSRRGATNEKLFF
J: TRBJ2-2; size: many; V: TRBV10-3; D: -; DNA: TGTGCCATCAGCCGGGAGATTAACACCGGGGAGCTGTTTTTT; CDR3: CAISREINTGELFF
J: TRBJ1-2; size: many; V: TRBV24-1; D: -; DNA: TGTGCCACCGGGACAAGGGAACGCGACTATGGCTACACCTTC; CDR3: CATGTRERDYGYTF
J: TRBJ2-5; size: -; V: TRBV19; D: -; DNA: TGTGCCAGTAGTATAGATAACTCGTTGAGGGAGACCCAGTACTTC; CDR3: CASSIDNSLRETQYF
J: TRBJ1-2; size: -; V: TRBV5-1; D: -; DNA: TGCGCCAGCAGCTCGGACAGCGGAGGAGGCTACACCTTC; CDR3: CASSSDSGGGYTF
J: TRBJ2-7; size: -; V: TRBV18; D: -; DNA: TGTGCCAGCTCACCAACAGGCCGCTACGAGCAGTACTTC; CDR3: CASSPTGRYEQYF
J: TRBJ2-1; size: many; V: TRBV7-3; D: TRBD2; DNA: TGTGCCAGCAGCCCTGGGACTATACGCAATGAGCAGTTCTTC; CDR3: CASSPGTIRNEQFF
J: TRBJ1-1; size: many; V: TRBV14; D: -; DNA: TGTGCCAGCAGCCAAGATCGAAGGCGAGAAGCTTTCTTT; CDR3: CASSQDRRREAFF
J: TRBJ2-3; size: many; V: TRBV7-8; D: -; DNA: TGTGCCAGCAGCGAGACCCTTAGCGGAGGGGGCACAGATACGCAGTATTTT; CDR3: CASSETLSGGGTDTQYF
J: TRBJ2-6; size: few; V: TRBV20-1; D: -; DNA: TGCAGTGCTAACGACGGAGCCTCTGGGGCCAACGTCCTGACTTTC; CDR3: CSANDGASGANVLTF
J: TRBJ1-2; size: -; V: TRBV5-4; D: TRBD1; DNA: TGTGCCAGCAGCCGGGGGACAGCGGATTCTAACTATGGCTACGCCTTC; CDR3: CASSRGTADSNYGYAF
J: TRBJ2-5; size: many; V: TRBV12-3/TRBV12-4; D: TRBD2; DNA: TGTGCCAGCACGCCCCGTAGCGGGGGGCAGGGAGAGACCCAGTACTTC; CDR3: CASTPRSGGQGETQYF
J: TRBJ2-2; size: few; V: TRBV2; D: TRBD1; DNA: TGTGCCAGCCAGGGACAGGCTAAGACCGGGGAGCTGTTTTTT; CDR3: CASQGQAKTGELFF
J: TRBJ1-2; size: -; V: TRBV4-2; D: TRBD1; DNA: TGTGCCAGCAGCCAAGTAGGACAGGGGGAAAACTATGGCTACACCTTC; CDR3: CASSQVGQGENYGYTF
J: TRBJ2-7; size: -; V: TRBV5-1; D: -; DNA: TGCGCCAGCAGCACCCGGGATTCCAAGAAGTACTTC; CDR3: CASSTRDSKKYF
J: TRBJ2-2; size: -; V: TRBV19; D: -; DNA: TGTGCCAGTAGTATCTCTAACGCCCTACGGGATGGGATCGGGGAGCTGTTTTTT; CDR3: CASSISNALRDGIGELFF
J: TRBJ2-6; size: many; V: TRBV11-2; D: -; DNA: TGTGCCAGCGGACCCGACCTCTCGGTCCTGACTTTC; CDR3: CASGPDLSVLTF
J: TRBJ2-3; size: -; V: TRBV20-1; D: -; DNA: TGCAGTGCTAGAGGGCTCGAGCGGAGCACAGATACGCAGTATTTT; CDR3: CSARGLERSTDTQYF
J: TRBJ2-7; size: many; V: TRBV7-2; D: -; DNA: TGTGCCAGCAGACGCCGGGACCACTCCTACGAGCAGTACTTC; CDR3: CASRRRDHSYEQYF
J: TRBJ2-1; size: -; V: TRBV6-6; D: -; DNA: TGTGCCGAGGGGACTTACAATGAGCAGTTCTTC; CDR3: CAEGTYNEQFF
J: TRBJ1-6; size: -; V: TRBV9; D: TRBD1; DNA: TGTGCCAGCAGCGTAGGTAGAGGGGGCGCGGAATCACCCCTCCACTTT; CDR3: CASSVGRGGAESPLHF
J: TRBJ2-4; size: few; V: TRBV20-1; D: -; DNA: TGCAGTGCTGGCGACAGTTTATACAAAAACATTCAGTACTTC; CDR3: CSAGDSLYKNIQYF
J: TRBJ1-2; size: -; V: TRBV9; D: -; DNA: TGTGCCAGCAGCGTAGGCCCAGTCGCTGCTAACTATGGCTACACCTTC; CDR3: CASSVGPVAANYGYTF
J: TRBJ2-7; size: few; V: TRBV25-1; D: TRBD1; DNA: TGTGCCAGCAGTGAGACAGGGATATTAGGGGACGAGCAGTACTTC; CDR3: CASSETGILGDEQYF
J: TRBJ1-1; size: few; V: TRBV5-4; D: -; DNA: TGTGCCAGCAGCTTGGAGGGCAACGGTGTAACTGAAGCTTTCTTT; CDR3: CASSLEGNGVTEAFF